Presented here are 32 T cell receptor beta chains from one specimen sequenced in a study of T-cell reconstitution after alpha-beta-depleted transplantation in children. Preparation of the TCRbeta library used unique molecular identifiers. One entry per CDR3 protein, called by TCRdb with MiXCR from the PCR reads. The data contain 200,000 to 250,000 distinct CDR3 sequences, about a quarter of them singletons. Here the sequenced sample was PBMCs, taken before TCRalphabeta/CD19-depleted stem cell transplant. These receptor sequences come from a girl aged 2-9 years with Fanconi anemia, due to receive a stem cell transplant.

The CDR3 here is CAISFGLGQVSQPQHF. Written as DNA, the CDR3 is TGTGCCATCAGCTTTGGGCTGGGTCAAGTGAGCCAGCCCCAGCATTTT. The chain recombines TRBV10-3 with TRBJ1-5; D remains unclear. This CDR3 contains 16 residues. The ends were cut back, 6 bases at V and 7 bases at J, with 22 bases in the middle. CDR1 ENHRY and CDR2 SYGVKD come from the germline V gene.

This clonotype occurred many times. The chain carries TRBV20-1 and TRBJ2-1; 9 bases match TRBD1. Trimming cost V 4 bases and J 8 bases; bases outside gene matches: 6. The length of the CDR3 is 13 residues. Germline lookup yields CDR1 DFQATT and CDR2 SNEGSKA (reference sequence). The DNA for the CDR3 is TGCAGTGCTATCAGACAGGGGGTCGATGAGCAGTTCTTC. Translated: CSAIRQGVDEQFF.

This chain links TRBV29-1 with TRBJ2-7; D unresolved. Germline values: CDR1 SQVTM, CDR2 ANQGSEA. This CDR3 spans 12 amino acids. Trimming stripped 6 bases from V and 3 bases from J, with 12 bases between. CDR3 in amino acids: CSVIIHGYEQYF. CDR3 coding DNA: TGCAGCGTAATTATTCACGGCTACGAGCAGTACTTC.

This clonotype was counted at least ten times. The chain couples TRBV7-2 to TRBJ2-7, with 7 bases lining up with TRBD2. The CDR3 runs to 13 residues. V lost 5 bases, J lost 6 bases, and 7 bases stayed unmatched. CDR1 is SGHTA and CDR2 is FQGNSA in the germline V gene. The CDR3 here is CASSLRLAREQYF. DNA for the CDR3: TGTGCCAGCAGCCTAAGACTAGCACGCGAGCAGTACTTC.

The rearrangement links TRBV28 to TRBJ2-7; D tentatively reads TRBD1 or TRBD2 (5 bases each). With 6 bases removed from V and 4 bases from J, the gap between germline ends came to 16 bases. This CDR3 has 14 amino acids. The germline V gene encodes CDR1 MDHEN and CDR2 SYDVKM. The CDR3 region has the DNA TGTGCCAGCAGCTTAACGGGACGTCTTTACGAGCAGTACTTC. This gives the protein CASSLTGRLYEQYF. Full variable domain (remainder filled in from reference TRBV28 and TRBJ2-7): DVKVTQSSRYLVKRTGEKVFLECVQDMDHENMFWYRQDPGLGLRLIYFSYDVKMKEKGDIPEGYSVSREKKERFSLILESASTNQTSMYLCASSLTGRLYEQYFGPGTRLTVT.

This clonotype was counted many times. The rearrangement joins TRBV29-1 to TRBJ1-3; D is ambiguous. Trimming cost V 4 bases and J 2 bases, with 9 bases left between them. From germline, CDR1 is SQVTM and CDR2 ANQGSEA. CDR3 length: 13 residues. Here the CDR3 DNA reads TGCAGCGTTGGCACAGCCCCTGGAAACACCATATATTTT. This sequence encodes CSVGTAPGNTIYF.

The CDR3 here is CSGHEQDNYGYTF. In DNA form, the CDR3 reads TGCAGCGGTCACGAACAGGATAACTATGGCTACACCTTC. V usage is TRBV29-1 and J usage is TRBJ1-2; tentative D call: TRBD1 (5 bases). This CDR3 region has 13 residues. The germline V gene encodes CDR1 SQVTM and CDR2 ANQGSEA. Trimming stripped 7 bases from V and 1 base from J, with 13 bases between. The full variable domain, its missing parts supplied by reference TRBV29-1 and TRBJ1-2, is SAVISQKPSRDICQRGTSLTIQCQVDSQVTMMFWYRQQPGQSLTLIATANQGSEATYESGFVIDKFPISRPNLTFSTLTVSNMSPEDSSIYLCSGHEQDNYGYTFGSGTRLTVV.

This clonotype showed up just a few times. The CDR3 DNA follows: TGTGCCACCAGTGACCTTCGACTAGCGGGAGATTCAGATACGCAGTATTTT. Residues: CATSDLRLAGDSDTQYF. The chain employs TRBV24-1 and TRBJ2-3; 12 bases are shared with TRBD2. V dropped 4 bases and J dropped 4; count of bases not matched to a gene: 8. CDR3 length: 17 amino acids. Looked up from germline, CDR1 is KGHDR and CDR2 is SFDVKD.

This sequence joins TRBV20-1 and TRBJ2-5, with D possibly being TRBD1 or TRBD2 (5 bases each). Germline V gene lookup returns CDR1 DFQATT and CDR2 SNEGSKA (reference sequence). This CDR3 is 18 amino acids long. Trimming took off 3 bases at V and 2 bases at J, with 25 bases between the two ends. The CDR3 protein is CSASISPILGEGQETQYF. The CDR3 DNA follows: TGCAGTGCTAGTATCAGCCCCATCCTTGGTGAGGGGCAAGAGACCCAGTACTTC.

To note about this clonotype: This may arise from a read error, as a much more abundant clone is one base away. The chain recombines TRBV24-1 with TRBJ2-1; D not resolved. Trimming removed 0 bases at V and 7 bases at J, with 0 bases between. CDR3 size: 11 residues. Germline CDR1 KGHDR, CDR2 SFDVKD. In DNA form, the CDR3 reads TGTGCCACCAGTGATTTGAATGAGCAGTTCTTC. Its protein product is CATSDLNEQFF.

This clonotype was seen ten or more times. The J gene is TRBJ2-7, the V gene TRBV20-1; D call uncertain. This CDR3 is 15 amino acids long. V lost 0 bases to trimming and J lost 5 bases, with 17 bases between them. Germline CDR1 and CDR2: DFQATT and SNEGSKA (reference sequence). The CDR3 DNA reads TGCAGTGCTAGAGATCTCCGGCGCTCTAAGGACGAGCAGTACTTC. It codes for CSARDLRRSKDEQYF.

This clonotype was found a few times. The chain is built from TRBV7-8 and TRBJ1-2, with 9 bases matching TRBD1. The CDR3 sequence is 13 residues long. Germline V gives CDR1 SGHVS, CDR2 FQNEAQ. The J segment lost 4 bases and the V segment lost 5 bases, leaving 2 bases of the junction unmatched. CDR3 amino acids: CASSGTGPYGYTF. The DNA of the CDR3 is TGTGCCAGCAGCGGGACAGGGCCCTATGGCTACACCTTC.

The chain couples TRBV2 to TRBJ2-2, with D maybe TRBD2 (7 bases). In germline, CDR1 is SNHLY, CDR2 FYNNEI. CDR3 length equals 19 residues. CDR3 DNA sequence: TGTACCTTCAGTTTCGGGAGGTTCTTGGCGGGGGCCCACACCGGGGAGCTGTTTTTT. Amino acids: CTFSFGRFLAGAHTGELFF.

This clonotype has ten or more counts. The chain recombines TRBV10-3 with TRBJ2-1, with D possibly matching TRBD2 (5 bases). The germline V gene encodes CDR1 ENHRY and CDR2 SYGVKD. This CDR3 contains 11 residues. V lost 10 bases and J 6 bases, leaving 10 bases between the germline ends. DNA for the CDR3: TGTGCCACCTCTAGCCTCAATGAGCAGTTCTTC. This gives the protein CATSSLNEQFF.

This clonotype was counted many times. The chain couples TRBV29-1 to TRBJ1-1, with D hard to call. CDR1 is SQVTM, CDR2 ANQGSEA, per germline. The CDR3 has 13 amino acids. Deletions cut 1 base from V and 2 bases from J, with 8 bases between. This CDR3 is CSVEAPQNTEAFF. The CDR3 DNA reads TGCAGCGTTGAAGCTCCACAAAACACTGAAGCTTTCTTT.

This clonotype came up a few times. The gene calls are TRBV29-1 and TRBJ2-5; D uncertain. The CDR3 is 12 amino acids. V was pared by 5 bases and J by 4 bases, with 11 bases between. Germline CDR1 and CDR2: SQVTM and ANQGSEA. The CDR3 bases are TGCAGCGTTCCGGTGGCGGCAGAGACCCAGTACTTC. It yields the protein CSVPVAAETQYF.

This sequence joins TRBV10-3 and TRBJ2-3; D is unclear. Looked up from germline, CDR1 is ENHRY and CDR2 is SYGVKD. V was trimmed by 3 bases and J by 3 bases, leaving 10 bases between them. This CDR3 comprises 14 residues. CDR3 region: CAISDESPTDTQYF. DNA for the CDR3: TGTGCCATCAGTGACGAGAGTCCAACAGATACGCAGTATTTT.

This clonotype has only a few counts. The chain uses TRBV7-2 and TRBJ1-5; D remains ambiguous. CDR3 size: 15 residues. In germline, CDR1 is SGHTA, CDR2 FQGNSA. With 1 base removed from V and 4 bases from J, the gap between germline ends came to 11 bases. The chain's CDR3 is CASSLVTVPNQPQHF. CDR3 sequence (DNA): TGTGCCAGCAGCTTAGTTACAGTTCCTAATCAGCCCCAGCATTTT.

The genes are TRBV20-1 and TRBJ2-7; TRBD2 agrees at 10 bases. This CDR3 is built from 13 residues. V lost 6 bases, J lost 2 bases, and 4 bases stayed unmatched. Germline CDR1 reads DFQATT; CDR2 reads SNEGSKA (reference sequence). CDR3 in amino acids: CSAGLAPTYEQYF. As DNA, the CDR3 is TGCAGTGCGGGACTAGCGCCAACCTACGAGCAGTACTTC.

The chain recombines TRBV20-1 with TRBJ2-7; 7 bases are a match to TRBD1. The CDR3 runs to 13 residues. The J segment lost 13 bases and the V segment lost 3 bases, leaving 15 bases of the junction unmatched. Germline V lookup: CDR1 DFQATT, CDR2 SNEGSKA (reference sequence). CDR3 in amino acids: CSASAGMTGHRYF. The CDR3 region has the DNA TGCAGTGCTAGCGCCGGGATGACAGGGCACCGATACTTC.

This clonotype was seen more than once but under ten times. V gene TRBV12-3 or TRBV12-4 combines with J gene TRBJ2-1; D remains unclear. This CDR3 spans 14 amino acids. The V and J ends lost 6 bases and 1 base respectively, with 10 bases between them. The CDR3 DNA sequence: TGTGCCAGCAGCCCGGAGCTGTCCTACAATGAGCAGTTCTTC. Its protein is CASSPELSYNEQFF.

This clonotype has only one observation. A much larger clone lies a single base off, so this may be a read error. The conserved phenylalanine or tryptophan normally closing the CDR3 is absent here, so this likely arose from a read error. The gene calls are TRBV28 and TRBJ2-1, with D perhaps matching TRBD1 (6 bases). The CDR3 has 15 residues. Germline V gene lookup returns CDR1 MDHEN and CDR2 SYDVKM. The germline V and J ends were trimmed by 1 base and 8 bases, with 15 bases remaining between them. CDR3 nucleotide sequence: TGTGCCAGCAGTTTATCTACCATGGGACAATATGAGCAGTTCTCC. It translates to CASSLSTMGQYEQFS.

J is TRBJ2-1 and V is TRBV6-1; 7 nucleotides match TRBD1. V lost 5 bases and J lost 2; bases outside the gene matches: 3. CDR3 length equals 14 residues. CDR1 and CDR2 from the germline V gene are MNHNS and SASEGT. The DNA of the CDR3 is TGTGCCAGCAGTCCGGGACAGACCTACAATGAGCAGTTCTTC. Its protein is CASSPGQTYNEQFF.

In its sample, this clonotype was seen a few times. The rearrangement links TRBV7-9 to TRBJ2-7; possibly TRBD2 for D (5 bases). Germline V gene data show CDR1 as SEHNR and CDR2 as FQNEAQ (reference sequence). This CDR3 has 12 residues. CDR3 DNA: TGTGTTTCGGGGAACTACTCCTACGAGCAGTACTTC. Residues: CVSGNYSYEQYF. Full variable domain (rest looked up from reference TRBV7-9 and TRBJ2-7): DTGVSQNPRHKITKRGQNVTFRCDPISEHNRLYWYRQTLGQGPEFLTYFQNEAQLEKSRLLSDRFSAERPKGSFSTLEIQRTEQGDSAMYLCVSGNYSYEQYFGPGTRLTVT.

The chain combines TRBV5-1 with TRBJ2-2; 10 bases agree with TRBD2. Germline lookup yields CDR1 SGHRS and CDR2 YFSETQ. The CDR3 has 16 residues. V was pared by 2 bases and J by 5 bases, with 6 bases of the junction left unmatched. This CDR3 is CASSFASGSETGELFF. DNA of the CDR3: TGCGCCAGCAGCTTCGCTAGCGGGAGCGAGACCGGGGAGCTGTTTTTT.

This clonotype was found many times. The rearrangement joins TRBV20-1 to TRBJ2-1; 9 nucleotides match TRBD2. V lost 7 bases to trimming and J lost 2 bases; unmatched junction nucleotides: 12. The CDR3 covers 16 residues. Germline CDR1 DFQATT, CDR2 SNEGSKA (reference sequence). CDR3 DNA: TGCAGTGAGGATAATGTGCGGGGGGGCGCCTACAATGAGCAGTTCTTC. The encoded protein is CSEDNVRGGAYNEQFF.

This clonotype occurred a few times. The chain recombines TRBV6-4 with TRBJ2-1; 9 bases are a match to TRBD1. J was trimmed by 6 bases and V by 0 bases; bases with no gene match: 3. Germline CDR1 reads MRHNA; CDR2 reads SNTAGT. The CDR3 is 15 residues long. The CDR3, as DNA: TGTGCCAGCAGTGACTCGGAGACAGGGGGCAATGAGCAGTTCTTC. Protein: CASSDSETGGNEQFF.

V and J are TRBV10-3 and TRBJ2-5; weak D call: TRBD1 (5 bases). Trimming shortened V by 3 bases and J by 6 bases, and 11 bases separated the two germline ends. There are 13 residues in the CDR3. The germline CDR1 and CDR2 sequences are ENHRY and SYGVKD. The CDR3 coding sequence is TGTGCCATCAGTGAACAGGAATCCCAGACCCAGTACTTC. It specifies CAISEQESQTQYF.

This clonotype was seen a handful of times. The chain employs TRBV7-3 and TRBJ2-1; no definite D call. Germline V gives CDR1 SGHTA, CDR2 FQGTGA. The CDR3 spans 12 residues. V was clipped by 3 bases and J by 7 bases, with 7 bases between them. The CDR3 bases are TGTGCCAGCAGCTTCGGGTGGAATGAGCAGTTCTTC. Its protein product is CASSFGWNEQFF.

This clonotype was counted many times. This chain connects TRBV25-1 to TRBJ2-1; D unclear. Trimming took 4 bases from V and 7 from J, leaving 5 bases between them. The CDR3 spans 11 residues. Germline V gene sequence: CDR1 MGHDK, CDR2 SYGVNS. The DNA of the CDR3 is TGTGCCAGCAGTGTAGGGAATGAGCAGTTCTTC. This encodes CASSVGNEQFF.

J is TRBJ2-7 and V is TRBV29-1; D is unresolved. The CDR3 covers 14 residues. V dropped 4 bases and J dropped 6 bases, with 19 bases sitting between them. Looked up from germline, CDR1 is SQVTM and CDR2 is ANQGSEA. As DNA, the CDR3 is TGCAGCGTTGTGGTTCTGTTCAAAGAGCCCGAGCAGTACTTC. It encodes CSVVVLFKEPEQYF.

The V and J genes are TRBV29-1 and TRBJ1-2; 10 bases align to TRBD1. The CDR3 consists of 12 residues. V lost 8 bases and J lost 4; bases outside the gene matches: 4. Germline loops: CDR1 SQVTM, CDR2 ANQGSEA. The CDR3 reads CSSTGGAYGYTF. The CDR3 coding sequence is TGCAGCTCGACAGGGGGCGCCTATGGCTACACCTTC.